Each of the 30 T cell receptor beta chains below was sequenced from the same sample in a study of shared clonotypes between healthy human individuals. Clones were read by immunoSEQ multiplex PCR, and TCRdb kept only the in-frame ones, dropping some. Of around 750,000 clones listed, under 80% are singletons. The sequenced material came from memory CD4+ T cells sorted from blood. Stated subset: CD45RA-negative fraction. The receptors were gathered from a woman aged 25 to 39 in good health.

Of note for this clone: The same CDR3 is also encoded by other DNA sequences in this sample. This rearrangement joins TRBV28 to TRBJ1-2, with a tentative D call TRBD1 (5 bases). The CDR3 runs to 13 residues. Germline lookup yields CDR1 MDHEN and CDR2 SYDVKM. V lost 5 bases, J lost 5 bases, and 12 bases lay in between. CDR3 sequence: CASSVTGGYGYTF. In DNA form, the CDR3 reads TGTGCCAGCAGTGTTACTGGGGGATATGGCTACACCTTC.

The chain employs TRBV28 and TRBJ1-1; the D gene is possibly TRBD1 (5 bases). V was cut by 6 bases and J by 0 bases, with 17 bases left in between. Germline V gene sequence: CDR1 MDHEN, CDR2 SYDVKM. This CDR3 contains 16 residues. CDR3 residues: CASRGPGAALNTEAFF. The CDR3 DNA follows: TGTGCCAGCAGGGGACCTGGGGCCGCCCTGAACACTGAAGCTTTCTTT.

This clone occurred a few times. CDR3 in DNA: TGTGCCAGCACCCGGGGGGACAGAAACACTGAAGCTTTCTTT. Protein sequence: CASTRGDRNTEAFF. The genes are TRBV28 and TRBJ1-1; TRBD1 aligns across 7 bases. The CDR3 runs 14 residues. The ends lost 7 bases at V and 2 bases at J; junction bases unmatched: 7. Germline lookup yields CDR1 MDHEN and CDR2 SYDVKM.

Only a few counts were recorded for this clone. This sample includes further DNA sequences coding for the same CDR3. The V call is TRBV9, the J call TRBJ2-7; D gene uncertain. The V end was cut by 0 bases, the J end by 6 bases, with 7 bases between. From germline, CDR1 is SGDLS and CDR2 YYNGEE. The CDR3 is 12 residues long. The CDR3: CASSVGVGEQYF. The CDR3 nucleotides are TGTGCCAGCAGCGTAGGGGTCGGCGAGCAGTACTTC.

V gene TRBV18 combines with J gene TRBJ2-7; 9 positions match TRBD2. This CDR3 is built from 18 residues. Germline CDR1 and CDR2: KGHSH and LQKENI. The V and J ends lost 3 bases and 1 base, in that order; junction bases with no gene match: 13. DNA for the CDR3: TGTGCCAGCTCACCGTCCGTAGCGGGAGTTCGCCGTTCCTACGAGCAGTACTTC. Amino acid sequence: CASSPSVAGVRRSYEQYF.

DNA of the CDR3: TGTGCCACGGGACTAGAGGTCTTGTACTTC. It is translated as CATGLEVLYF. This chain connects TRBV28 to TRBJ2-5; 8 bases agree with TRBD2. V trimming: 10 bases; J trimming: 13 bases; junction bases outside the gene matches: 8. Germline V gene data show CDR1 as MDHEN and CDR2 as SYDVKM. The CDR3 runs 10 residues.

V gene TRBV21-1 combines with J gene TRBJ1-5; the table's D call, TRBD1, was not checked against the DNA. TRBV21-1 is tagged as a pseudogene. The CDR3 extends over 17 amino acids. The CDR3 sequence is CASSVKAQGRGNQPQHF. CDR3 DNA: TGTGCCAGCAGTGTGAAAGCACAGGGACGAGGCAATCAGCCCCAGCATTTT.

The chain couples TRBV4-1 to TRBJ2-2, with D perhaps TRBD2 (5 bases). Trimming removed 1 base at V and 4 bases at J, with 19 bases between. The CDR3 contains 18 residues. In germline, CDR1 is MGHRA, CDR2 YSYEKL. This chain's CDR3 is CASSQGLRARVGTGELFF. The CDR3 coding sequence is TGCGCCAGCAGCCAAGGGCTGAGGGCACGGGTTGGCACCGGGGAGCTGTTTTTT.

The J gene is TRBJ1-5, the V gene TRBV27; TRBD1 agrees at 9 bases. V shed 5 bases and J 6 bases; nucleotides not matched to a gene: 11. The germline CDR1 and CDR2 sequences are MNHEY and SMNVEV (reference sequence). CDR3 size: 16 residues. CDR3 loop: CASSPTDRGRVQPQHF. CDR3 DNA sequence: TGTGCCAGCAGTCCGACGGACAGGGGAAGGGTTCAGCCCCAGCATTTT.

The V and J genes are TRBV5-1 and TRBJ1-1, with D possibly being TRBD1 (5 bases). The germline V gene has CDR1 SGHRS and CDR2 YFSETQ. V lost 4 bases, J lost 4 bases, and 11 bases lay in between. This CDR3 is 13 amino acids long. The CDR3 nucleotides read TGCGCCAGCAGCCGAAGACAGAGCACTGAAGCTTTCTTT. Protein product: CASSRRQSTEAFF.

This chain uses TRBV29-1 with TRBJ2-2; the D is unclear. Germline lookup yields CDR1 SQVTM and CDR2 ANQGSEA. The germline V and J ends were trimmed by 4 bases and 8 bases, with 8 bases remaining between them. This CDR3 has 11 residues. In DNA, the CDR3 is TGCAGCGTTGGATGGGCAGGGGAGCTGTTTTTT. Translating it yields CSVGWAGELFF.

This chain joins TRBV7-2 and TRBJ2-3; 8 nucleotides align to TRBD2. The CDR3 runs 18 residues. V was clipped by 5 bases and J by 2 bases; unmatched bases: 15. Per the germline V gene, CDR1 is SGHTA and CDR2 is FQGNSA. CDR3 bases: TGTGCCAGCAGCCCGCTGACGGCGGCGGGAGGTGTCACAGATACGCAGTATTTT. Amino acids: CASSPLTAAGGVTDTQYF.

This clone was seen a single time. The rearrangement uses TRBV15 and TRBJ2-7; 8 bases are a match to TRBD1. This CDR3 spans 14 amino acids. The germline gives CDR1 LNHNV, CDR2 YYDKDF (reference sequence). With V trimmed by 5 bases and J by 0 bases, 3 bases remained unmatched. Here the CDR3 reads CATSHRGSSYEQYF. CDR3 DNA sequence: TGTGCCACCAGCCACAGGGGGTCCTCCTACGAGCAGTACTTC.

This sequence joins TRBV5-8 and TRBJ2-7, with 7 positions matching TRBD1. The ends lost 0 bases at V and 4 bases at J; junction bases unmatched: 7. The CDR3 length is 15 residues. Germline CDR1 SGHTS, CDR2 YDEGEE. CDR3 nucleotides: TGTGCCAGCAGCTTGGGCCGGACAGGCATATACGAGCAGTACTTC. Protein: CASSLGRTGIYEQYF.

Here the CDR3 reads CASSEGGDADTQYF. CDR3 nucleotide sequence: TGTGCCAGCAGTGAAGGCGGAGACGCAGATACGCAGTATTTT. The chain joins TRBV6-4 to TRBJ2-3; D uncertain. The CDR3 totals 14 residues. Per the germline V gene, CDR1 is MRHNA and CDR2 is SNTAGT. Between the trimmed V and J ends, which lost 3 bases and 4 bases, there was a span of 11 bases.

V gene TRBV27 combines with J gene TRBJ2-3; D is undetermined. Germline V gives CDR1 MNHEY, CDR2 SMNVEV (reference sequence). Trimming stripped 6 bases from V and 0 bases from J, with 13 bases between. The CDR3 spans 15 residues. CDR3: CASSFDTTSTDTQYF. The CDR3 nucleotides read TGTGCCAGCAGCTTCGACACCACTAGCACAGATACGCAGTATTTT.

This clone showed up just a few times. J is TRBJ2-7 and V is TRBV7-9; D call uncertain. The ends were cut back, 1 base at V and 3 bases at J, with 10 bases in the middle. Germline V lookup: CDR1 SEHNR, CDR2 FQNEAQ (reference sequence). This CDR3 region has 14 residues. CDR3 sequence: CASSLGFVGYEQYF. The CDR3 bases are TGTGCCAGCAGCTTAGGATTTGTGGGCTACGAGCAGTACTTC.

Here the CDR3 DNA reads TGTGCCAGCAGTGACGAGCTAGCGAGATCAGATACGCAGTATTTT. This sequence encodes CASSDELARSDTQYF. V is TRBV6-6 and J is TRBJ2-3, with D possibly matching TRBD2 (6 bases). The germline V and J ends were trimmed by 5 bases and 4 bases, with 16 bases remaining between them. CDR3 length: 15 residues. CDR1 and CDR2 from the germline V gene are MNHNY and SVGAGI (reference sequence).

The chain joins TRBV25-1 to TRBJ1-5; D is perhaps TRBD1 (5 bases). There are 14 residues in the CDR3. The ends were cut back, 8 bases at V and 4 bases at J, with 15 bases in the middle. Per germline, CDR1 MGHDK and CDR2 SYGVNS. CDR3 loop: CASRSRDPNQPQHF. CDR3 DNA: TGTGCCAGCCGGAGCCGGGACCCTAATCAGCCCCAGCATTTT.

The chain carries TRBV5-5 and TRBJ1-1; TRBD1 agrees at 9 bases. The CDR3 contains 17 residues. Germline CDR1 reads SGHKS; CDR2 reads YYEKEE (reference sequence). The V and J ends lost 4 bases and 1 base, in that order; junction bases with no gene match: 11. The CDR3 sequence: CASSPSRSDRGNTEAFF. CDR3 nucleotide sequence: TGTGCCAGCAGCCCTTCAAGGTCGGACAGGGGGAACACTGAAGCTTTCTTT.

The CDR3 nucleotides read TGTGCCAGTACCGAAACCCTGGGCACCGCCAGAGGCTACACCTTC. Residues: CASTETLGTARGYTF. J is TRBJ1-2 and V is TRBV19, with D uncertain. The CDR3 contains 15 residues. Deletions cut 7 bases from V and 8 bases from J, with 23 bases between. Germline V lookup: CDR1 LNHDA, CDR2 SQIVND (reference sequence).

The rearrangement uses TRBV11-2 and TRBJ2-7; possibly TRBD1 or TRBD2 for D (5 bases each). The CDR3 extends over 12 amino acids. V was shortened by 8 bases and J by 1 base, with 9 bases between the two germline ends. Germline V gene sequence: CDR1 SGHAT, CDR2 FQNNGV. The CDR3 here is CASGDGSYEQYF. CDR3 DNA: TGTGCCAGCGGGGACGGATCCTACGAGCAGTACTTC. The variable domain in full, completed from reference TRBV11-2 and TRBJ2-7, reads EAGVAQSPRYKIIEKRQSVAFWCNPISGHATLYWYQQILGQGPKLLIQFQNNGVVDDSQLPKDRFSAERLKGVDSTLKIQPAKLEDSAVYLCASGDGSYEQYFGPGTRLTVT.

The chain combines TRBV6-1 with TRBJ2-2, with D maybe TRBD2 (6 bases). Trimming cost V 4 bases and J 4 bases, with 13 bases left between them. This CDR3 has 15 residues. The germline CDR1 and CDR2 sequences are MNHNS and SASEGT. The CDR3 coding sequence is TGTGCCAGCAGTGTGGCAAGGCGGGGCACCGGGGAGCTGTTTTTT. Its protein product is CASSVARRGTGELFF.

This clone was counted a few times. V and J are TRBV5-1 and TRBJ1-1; 9 nucleotides agree with TRBD1. The CDR3 is made up of 12 amino acids. After removal of 4 bases from V and 11 bases from J, the junction contained 6 bases not matched to a gene. CDR1 SGHRS and CDR2 YFSETQ come from the germline V gene. The CDR3 spells CASSQGQGSAFF. The CDR3 coding sequence is TGCGCCAGCAGCCAGGGACAGGGCTCGGCTTTCTTT.

This clone appeared once. This chain joins TRBV7-8 and TRBJ2-1; D might be TRBD2 (6 bases). The germline CDR1 and CDR2 sequences are SGHVS and FQNEAQ. V was clipped by 5 bases and J by 6 bases, with 14 bases between them. The CDR3 runs to 14 residues. CDR3 in DNA: TGTGCCAGCAGCGGTTTGCGGGGAATCAATGAGCAGTTCTTC. Translation: CASSGLRGINEQFF. Together with reference TRBV7-8 and TRBJ2-1, the CDR3 gives the full variable domain: GAGVSQSPRYKVAKRGQDVALRCDPISGHVSLFWYQQALGQGPEFLTYFQNEAQLDKSGLPSDRFFAERPEGSVSTLKIQRTQQEDSAVYLCASSGLRGINEQFFGPGTRLTVL.

Of note for this clone: This sample includes further DNA sequences coding for the same CDR3. The CDR3 reads CATSRETGNYGYTF. For the CDR3, the DNA is TGTGCCACCAGCAGAGAGACAGGCAACTATGGCTACACCTTC. The chain combines TRBV15 with TRBJ1-2, with D perhaps matching TRBD1 (6 bases). Trimming removed 0 bases from V and 2 bases from J, with 7 bases in between. The CDR3 loop spans 14 amino acids. From germline, CDR1 is LNHNV and CDR2 YYDKDF (reference sequence).

The chain links TRBV5-1 to TRBJ1-1; TRBD1 is a possible D gene (5 bases). The CDR3 consists of 15 residues. CDR1 is SGHRS, CDR2 YFSETQ, per germline. Between the trimmed V and J ends, which lost 2 bases and 1 base, there was a span of 12 bases. CDR3 coding DNA: TGCGCCAGCAGCTTTTCTCCAGGACAGAACACTGAAGCTTTCTTT. Translation gives CASSFSPGQNTEAFF.

The V gene is TRBV6-1, the J gene TRBJ2-7, with D possibly matching TRBD1 (6 bases). The CDR3 sequence is 15 residues long. Trimming cost V 0 bases and J 2 bases, with 11 bases left between them. Germline assignment: CDR1 MNHNS and CDR2 SASEGT. CDR3 in amino acids: CASSEASGTTYEQYF. DNA of the CDR3: TGTGCCAGCAGTGAAGCATCCGGGACAACCTACGAGCAGTACTTC.

The chain employs TRBV5-1 and TRBJ2-1, with 11 positions matching TRBD2. This CDR3 region has 17 residues. CDR1 and CDR2 from the germline V gene are SGHRS and YFSETQ. The J segment lost 6 bases and the V segment lost 0 bases, leaving 8 bases of the junction unmatched. For the CDR3, the DNA is TGCGCCAGCAGCTTGGGAGTACAACTAGCGGGGGCCAATGAGCAGTTCTTC. Its protein product is CASSLGVQLAGANEQFF.

This chain joins TRBV7-9 and TRBJ2-3; 11 bases are a match to TRBD1. This CDR3 has 15 amino acids. V dropped 4 bases and J dropped 4; count of bases not matched to a gene: 4. The germline gives CDR1 SEHNR, CDR2 FQNEAQ (reference sequence). CDR3 DNA sequence: TGTGCCAGCAGCTCGGTGGGACAGGGGGCAGATACGCAGTATTTT. Amino acid sequence: CASSSVGQGADTQYF.